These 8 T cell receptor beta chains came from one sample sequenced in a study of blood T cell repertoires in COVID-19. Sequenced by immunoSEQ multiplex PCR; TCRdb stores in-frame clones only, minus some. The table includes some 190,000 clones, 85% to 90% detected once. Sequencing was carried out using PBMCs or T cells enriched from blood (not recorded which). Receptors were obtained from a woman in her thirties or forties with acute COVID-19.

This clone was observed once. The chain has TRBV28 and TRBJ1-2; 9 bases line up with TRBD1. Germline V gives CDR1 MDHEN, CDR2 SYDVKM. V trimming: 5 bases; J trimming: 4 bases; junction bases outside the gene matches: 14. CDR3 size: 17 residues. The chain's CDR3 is CASSLPRDRVISYGYTF. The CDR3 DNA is TGTGCCAGCAGTCTACCAAGGGACAGGGTTATTTCCTATGGCTACACCTTC.

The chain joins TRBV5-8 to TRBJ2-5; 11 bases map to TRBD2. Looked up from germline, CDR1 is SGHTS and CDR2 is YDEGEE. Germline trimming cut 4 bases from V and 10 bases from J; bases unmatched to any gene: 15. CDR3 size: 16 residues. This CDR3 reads CASSPRAWTSGRNQYF. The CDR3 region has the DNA TGTGCCAGCAGCCCTCGAGCATGGACTAGCGGGCGAAACCAGTACTTC.

The CDR3 spells CASSSTNGRGGRSETQYF. CDR3 coding DNA: TGTGCCAGCAGCTCCACAAACGGGCGGGGGGGCCGGTCAGAGACCCAGTACTTC. The V gene is TRBV5-4, the J gene TRBJ2-5, with 9 positions matching TRBD2. V dropped 3 bases and J dropped 4; count of bases not matched to a gene: 16. Germline values: CDR1 SGHNT, CDR2 YYREEE (reference sequence). CDR3 length: 18 amino acids.

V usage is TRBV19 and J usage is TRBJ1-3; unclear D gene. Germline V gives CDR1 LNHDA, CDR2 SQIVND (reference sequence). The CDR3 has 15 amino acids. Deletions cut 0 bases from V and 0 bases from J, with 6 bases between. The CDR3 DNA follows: TGTGCCAGTAGTATAGATCGGGGCTCTGGAAACACCATATATTTT. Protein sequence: CASSIDRGSGNTIYF.

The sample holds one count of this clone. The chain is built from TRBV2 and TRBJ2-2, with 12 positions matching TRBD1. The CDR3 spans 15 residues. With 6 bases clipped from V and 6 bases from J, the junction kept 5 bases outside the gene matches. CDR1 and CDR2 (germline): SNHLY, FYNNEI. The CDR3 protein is CASRGQGAMAGELFF. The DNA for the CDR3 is TGTGCCAGCAGGGGACAGGGGGCAATGGCCGGGGAGCTGTTTTTT.

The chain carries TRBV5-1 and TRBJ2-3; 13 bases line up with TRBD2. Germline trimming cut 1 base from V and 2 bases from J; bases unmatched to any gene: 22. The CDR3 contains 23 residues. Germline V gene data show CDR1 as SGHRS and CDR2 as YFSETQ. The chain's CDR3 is CASSLRQVGPSLAGGPITDTQYF. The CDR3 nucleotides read TGCGCCAGCAGCTTGAGACAGGTGGGCCCTTCACTAGCGGGAGGGCCGATCACAGATACGCAGTATTTT.

The CDR3 sequence is CASSPIPSSGSGAREQYF. The CDR3 DNA reads as TGTGCCAGCAGCCCGATCCCCTCTAGCGGGAGCGGTGCCCGCGAGCAGTACTTC. The J gene is TRBJ2-7, the V gene TRBV7-2, with 10 bases matching TRBD2. Per the germline V gene, CDR1 is SGHTA and CDR2 is FQGNSA. Losses at the gene ends were 5 bases for V and 6 bases for J; bases not matched to a gene: 19. This CDR3 contains 18 residues.

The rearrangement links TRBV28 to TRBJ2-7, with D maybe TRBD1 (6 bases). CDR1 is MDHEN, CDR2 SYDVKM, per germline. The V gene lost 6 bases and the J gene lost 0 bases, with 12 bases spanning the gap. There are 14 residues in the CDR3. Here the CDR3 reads CASRTGTSSYEQYF. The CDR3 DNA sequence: TGTGCCAGCAGGACCGGGACAAGCTCCTACGAGCAGTACTTC.